This T cell receptor beta chain stems from a study of T cells in Graves' hyperthyroidism and ophthalmopathy. Overall study context: Peripheral blood draws took place at initial diagnosis, ahead of any treatment.

Newly diagnosed patients aged 18 to 65 had hyperthyroidism of under 2 months' duration. Patients with uncontrolled infections, other autoimmune diseases, pregnancy or lactation were excluded. Study-wide points: A model built on 13 V-J features separated ophthalmopathy from stable hyperthyroidism.

The CDR3 contains 15 residues. From germline, CDR1 is SEHNR and CDR2 FQNEAQ (reference sequence). Trimming removed 4 bases from V and 5 bases from J, with 15 bases in between. Amplification of TCR beta CDR3 regions used RNA as the template. HTBI primers drove first-round RT-PCR of the TCR CDR3. Using its own MiXCR run on the multiplex PCR reads, TCRdb lists one record per CDR3 protein. The repertoire holds hundreds of thousands of distinct CDR3 sequences, with less than 15% as singletons. This clonotype was observed at least ten times. Antigen: not known. Sequenced material: blood. The rearrangement links TRBV7-9 to TRBJ2-1; the D is unclear. The clonotype comes from a woman in her late teens or twenties with Graves' hyperthyroidism. CDR3 sequence reads: CASSSSLSPHNEQFF. The CDR3 DNA reads as TGTGCCAGCAGCTCGTCTCTATCCCCCCACAATGAGCAGTTCTTC.